One sample yielded the 26 T cell receptor beta chains listed below, sequenced in a study of blood T cell repertoires in COVID-19. The data were produced by immunoSEQ multiplex PCR, yet TCRdb's version contains in-frame clones alone and is incomplete. This sample has a few hundred thousand clones, with roughly 85% found just once. The sequenced sample was peripheral blood. These TCRs come from a young woman with acute or convalescent COVID-19.

The chain employs TRBV10-1 and TRBJ2-1; TRBD2 aligns across 10 bases. Germline V CDR1 and CDR2: WNHNN, SYGVQD (reference sequence). The CDR3 loop spans 16 amino acids. The V gene end was trimmed by 4 bases and the J gene end by 7 bases; junction bases not matched to a gene: 10. The CDR3 DNA follows: TGCGCCAGCAGTGGGAGGCCTAGCGGGAGTCTGAATGAGCAGTTCTTC. Protein: CASSGRPSGSLNEQFF.

This clone was picked up a small number of times. The CDR3 nucleotides read TGTGCCAGCAGTTCGGGACAGGGGTTTGATCAGCCCCAGCATTTT. Its protein is CASSSGQGFDQPQHF. The chain joins TRBV28 to TRBJ1-5; 10 bases line up with TRBD1. V gave up 4 bases and J gave up 5 bases; unmatched junction bases: 5. CDR1 is MDHEN and CDR2 is SYDVKM in the germline V gene. The CDR3 totals 15 residues.

The gene calls are TRBV7-2 and TRBJ1-2, with 8 bases identical to TRBD1. This CDR3 region has 17 residues. Germline V gene sequence: CDR1 SGHTA, CDR2 FQGNSA. Trimming took 5 bases from V and 7 from J; bases not matched to a gene: 18. The CDR3 loop reads CASSPGPWQGAGAGYTF. The CDR3 DNA sequence: TGTGCCAGCAGCCCGGGGCCCTGGCAGGGGGCAGGCGCTGGCTACACCTTC.

The CDR3 DNA reads as TGTGCCAGTATGTGGACAGGGGGCAATGAGCAGTTCTTC. Its protein is CASMWTGGNEQFF. V is TRBV19 and J is TRBJ2-1; 10 bases agree with TRBD1. V shed 7 bases and J 6 bases; nucleotides not matched to a gene: 3. This CDR3 has 13 amino acids. Germline CDR1 reads LNHDA; CDR2 reads SQIVND (reference sequence).

J is TRBJ2-3 and V is TRBV10-1, with D possibly matching TRBD2 (6 bases). This CDR3 comprises 18 residues. Germline lookup yields CDR1 WNHNN and CDR2 SYGVQD (reference sequence). The V end lost 0 bases, the J end lost 4 bases, and 20 bases lay between the germline ends. The CDR3 loop is CASSESFRRRDSSDTQYF. CDR3 coding DNA: TGCGCCAGCAGTGAGTCGTTCAGGCGGCGGGATTCGTCAGATACGCAGTATTTT.

This clone came up a few times. The CDR3 loop is CASTRTSGGRETQYF. CDR3 DNA sequence: TGTGCCAGCACCAGGACTAGCGGGGGCAGAGAGACCCAGTACTTC. The chain is built from TRBV2 and TRBJ2-5; 13 bases agree with TRBD2. The trim removed 7 bases at V and 4 bases at J, leaving 6 bases unmatched. The CDR3 spans 15 residues. Germline assignment: CDR1 SNHLY and CDR2 FYNNEI.

The genes are TRBV18 and TRBJ2-7; no definite D call. Trimming removed 3 bases from V and 5 bases from J, with 20 bases in between. Germline CDR1 reads KGHSH; CDR2 reads LQKENI. The CDR3 totals 16 residues. Written as DNA, the CDR3 is TGTGCCAGCTCACCTAGCCGGCCGGCCACCGGTCACGAGCAGTACTTC. As protein: CASSPSRPATGHEQYF.

The chain links TRBV9 to TRBJ2-1; 9 positions match TRBD2. V shed 3 bases and J 8 bases; nucleotides not matched to a gene: 6. Germline V CDR1 and CDR2: SGDLS, YYNGEE. CDR3 size: 14 residues. In nucleotides, the CDR3 is TGTGCCAGCAGCGCCCTAGCGGGATTCGATGAGCAGTTCTTC. The encoded protein is CASSALAGFDEQFF.

The chain links TRBV30 to TRBJ2-2, with a tentative D call TRBD2 (5 bases). V lost 2 bases to trimming and J lost 0 bases, with 10 bases between them. CDR1 and CDR2 (germline): GTSNPN, SVGIG (reference sequence). The CDR3 has 15 amino acids. The CDR3 DNA is TGTGCCTGGAGTTCTGGACTTTCGAACACCGGGGAGCTGTTTTTT. Residues: CAWSSGLSNTGELFF.

The chain employs TRBV6-5 and TRBJ2-7, with 7 bases matching TRBD2. The CDR3 is 15 amino acids. Germline-derived CDR1 and CDR2 are MNHEY and SVGAGI. V shed 6 bases and J 0 bases; nucleotides not matched to a gene: 8. The CDR3 nucleotides are TGTGCCAGCAGCCCACTAGCGCTTAACTCCTACGAGCAGTACTTC. Translation gives CASSPLALNSYEQYF.

V and J are TRBV7-9 and TRBJ2-5, with TRBD1 matching over 8 bases. The CDR3 runs to 17 residues. J lost 3 bases, V lost 1 base, and 10 bases had no gene match. Germline V gives CDR1 SEHNR, CDR2 FQNEAQ (reference sequence). In DNA, the CDR3 is TGTGCCAGCAGCTTAGTAGGAGCCAGGGGGCTAAAAGAGACCCAGTACTTC. It yields the protein CASSLVGARGLKETQYF.

This rearrangement joins TRBV10-3 to TRBJ1-4, with D possibly being TRBD1 (6 bases). The CDR3 length is 17 residues. V lost 0 bases to trimming and J lost 1 base, with 12 bases between them. CDR1 and CDR2 (germline): ENHRY, SYGVKD. Here the CDR3 reads CAISESTPGVTNEKLFF. As DNA, the CDR3 is TGTGCCATCAGTGAGTCTACCCCAGGGGTAACTAATGAAAAACTGTTTTTT.

The chain has TRBV18 and TRBJ2-5; 10 positions agree with TRBD2. The CDR3 totals 15 residues. The ends lost 3 bases at V and 3 bases at J; junction bases unmatched: 4. The V gene's germline CDR1 is KGHSH and CDR2 LQKENI. The chain's CDR3 is CASSPRSGREETQYF. For the CDR3, the DNA is TGTGCCAGCTCACCGCGGAGCGGGAGGGAAGAGACCCAGTACTTC.

This chain joins TRBV6-6 and TRBJ2-7; weak D call: TRBD2 (5 bases). The length of the CDR3 is 15 residues. Per germline, CDR1 MNHNY and CDR2 SVGAGI (reference sequence). V was clipped by 1 base and J by 1 base, with 11 bases between them. The CDR3 reads CASSYFGVGSYEQYF. CDR3 in DNA: TGTGCCAGCAGTTACTTCGGGGTAGGGTCCTACGAGCAGTACTTC.

The V and J genes are TRBV2 and TRBJ1-5; 8 nucleotides match TRBD1. CDR1 SNHLY and CDR2 FYNNEI come from the germline V gene. The ends lost 5 bases at V and 6 bases at J; junction bases unmatched: 6. There are 14 residues in the CDR3. The chain's CDR3 is CASSPDRGRQPQHF. In DNA form, the CDR3 reads TGTGCCAGCAGTCCCGACAGGGGACGTCAGCCCCAGCATTTT.

This chain connects TRBV27 to TRBJ1-5; the D gene is possibly TRBD1 (5 bases). The CDR3 runs 14 residues. The germline gives CDR1 MNHEY, CDR2 SMNVEV (reference sequence). V was shortened by 1 base and J by 4 bases, with 8 bases between the two germline ends. This CDR3 reads CASSLWGGNQPQHF. The CDR3 DNA follows: TGTGCCAGCAGTTTATGGGGCGGAAATCAGCCCCAGCATTTT.

The V gene is TRBV19, the J gene TRBJ1-2, with 8 bases fitting TRBD1. CDR1 LNHDA and CDR2 SQIVND come from the germline V gene (reference sequence). The junction had 25 bases not matched to a gene; V was cut back by 3 bases and J by 7 bases. CDR3 length equals 20 residues. CDR3: CASSMVTPISGDRPPGGYTF. DNA for the CDR3: TGTGCCAGTAGTATGGTAACGCCAATTTCTGGGGACAGGCCCCCGGGTGGCTACACCTTC.

This chain's CDR3 is CASSLDRVTGLAANNEQFF. The CDR3 DNA is TGTGCCAGCAGCTTAGACAGGGTTACCGGACTAGCCGCAAACAATGAGCAGTTCTTC. The chain employs TRBV7-3 and TRBJ2-1; a weak D match, TRBD2 (8 bases). The germline CDR1 and CDR2 sequences are SGHTA and FQGTGA. The CDR3 consists of 19 residues. Trimming took off 2 bases at V and 5 bases at J, with 25 bases between the two ends.

This clone was picked up a small number of times. This chain joins TRBV6-4 and TRBJ1-1; TRBD1 agrees at 7 bases. The V segment lost 10 bases and the J segment 3 bases; nucleotides outside the gene matches: 11. CDR3 length: 14 amino acids. CDR1 is MRHNA and CDR2 is SNTAGT in the germline V gene. The DNA of the CDR3 is TGTGCCAAGTACAGAGGACAGGCCTACACTGAAGCTTTCTTT. Its protein product is CAKYRGQAYTEAFF.

The chain joins TRBV5-1 to TRBJ2-1, with unresolved D. This CDR3 contains 12 residues. CDR1 and CDR2 (germline): SGHRS, YFSETQ. Deletions cut 1 base from V and 6 bases from J, with 5 bases between. The CDR3 loop reads CASSLTSNEQFF. The CDR3 nucleotides read TGCGCCAGCAGCTTGACCAGCAATGAGCAGTTCTTC.

The CDR3 region is CAISDPGTGHTEAFF. For the CDR3, the DNA is TGTGCCATCAGCGATCCCGGGACAGGGCACACTGAAGCTTTCTTT. This chain joins TRBV10-3 and TRBJ1-1; 9 bases agree with TRBD1. CDR3 length: 15 amino acids. Germline V gives CDR1 ENHRY, CDR2 SYGVKD. The ends lost 6 bases at V and 3 bases at J; junction bases unmatched: 8.

The CDR3 nucleotides are TGTGCCAGCAGCTTATTGGGGAGGGACGCCTCCTACGAGCAGTACTTC. Its protein is CASSLLGRDASYEQYF. The J gene is TRBJ2-7, the V gene TRBV6-2 or TRBV6-3, with TRBD2 identical over 7 bases. CDR3 length: 16 residues. Germline CDR1 is MNHEY and CDR2 is SVGEGT. V shed 6 bases and J 0 bases; nucleotides not matched to a gene: 11.

The chain uses TRBV27 and TRBJ1-2, with a tentative D call TRBD1 (6 bases). Germline CDR1 reads MNHEY; CDR2 reads SMNVEV (reference sequence). V lost 3 bases and J 5 bases, leaving 13 bases between the germline ends. The CDR3 is 14 residues long. CDR3 amino acids: CASSFNRDLYGYTF. DNA for the CDR3: TGTGCCAGCAGTTTTAACAGGGATCTTTATGGCTACACCTTC.

The V and J genes are TRBV19 and TRBJ2-1; D unclear. The CDR3 totals 14 residues. Between the trimmed V and J ends, which lost 3 bases and 0 bases, there was a span of 6 bases. Germline CDR1 is LNHDA and CDR2 is SQIVND (reference sequence). The CDR3 spells CASSIRNSYNEQFF. The CDR3 nucleotides are TGTGCCAGTAGTATCCGTAACTCCTACAATGAGCAGTTCTTC.

The chain employs TRBV6-1 and TRBJ1-4; no clear D gene. The CDR3 contains 15 residues. The V gene lost 0 bases and the J gene lost 10 bases, with 15 bases spanning the gap. Germline assignment: CDR1 MNHNS and CDR2 SASEGT. Here the CDR3 reads CASSEAGRREGKLFF. CDR3 DNA: TGTGCCAGCAGTGAAGCGGGGAGGCGTGAGGGAAAACTGTTTTTT.

This clone was seen only a few times. The chain couples TRBV7-2 to TRBJ1-4, with 10 bases identical to TRBD1. The CDR3 is 16 amino acids. The V gene's germline CDR1 is SGHTA and CDR2 FQGNSA. J gave up 7 bases and V 5 bases, and 10 bases lay outside the gene matches. The CDR3 region has the DNA TGTGCCAGCAGCCCAGGGGACAGGGGCGGGGGTGAAAAACTGTTTTTT. Amino acids: CASSPGDRGGGEKLFF.